This section outlines one TCR beta chain sequence together with its context. Other DNA sequences in this specimen translate into the identical CDR3. CDR1 SQVTM and CDR2 ANQGSEA come from the germline V gene. This CDR3 is 15 amino acids long. Trimming took 3 bases from V and 3 from J, leaving 17 bases between them. These data are taken from a study of control samples from healthy donors and cancer patients. Libraries were prepared by immunoSEQ multiplex PCR; TCRdb keeps only in-frame clonotypes and omits some of them. The repertoire holds 170,000 or so clones, with more than 85% as singletons. The V call is TRBV29-1, the J call TRBJ1-1, with a tentative D call TRBD1 (5 bases). The source is a woman aged 40 to 50 in good health. The sequenced sample consisted of blood. The DNA for the CDR3 is TGCAGCGTTGAGGGGGGAATGGTTCCGGACACTGAAGCTTTCTTT. Translating gives CSVEGGMVPDTEAFF.